The sequence of this T cell receptor beta chain was determined in a study of blood T cell repertoires in COVID-19 (TCRdb year 2020). About the study as a whole: Samples from collaborators originated in the United States, Italy and Spain and spanned both the acute and convalescent phases of COVID-19. The prospective study material was composed of cDNA or gDNA derived from T cells, B-cell-depleted T cells, or PBMCs. Subjects who had been exposed to COVID-19, were actively infected with it, or had recovered from it provided the deeply sampled blood TCRbeta repertoires that made up the dataset. The repertoires were released in a freely available public database meant as a resource for research on the immune response to SARS-CoV-2. The samples were drawn from the first 160 participants of the ongoing ImmuneRACE study and from 950 to 1,500 subjects provided by 6 global collaborators. A de-identified subject ID, COVID-19 status, age in years and sex were almost always included in the sample metadata. Where available, HLA class I and class II types were taken from metadata supplied by the sample provider and were not determined by assay-based typing. What the work shows at the level of the full study, not this receptor alone: How much clinical and demographic metadata was included differed by source and by participant, and the metadata was provided uncurated.

TCRbeta CDR3 regions were amplified from genomic DNA using the immunoSEQ Assay, a bias-controlled multiplex PCR. The original pipeline was this. Within the assay, amplification of reference gene primers was used to estimate how many nucleated cells each sample contained. To quantify the absolute abundance of each unique TCRbeta CDR3 rearrangement, sequence reads were collapsed and filtered. For each sample, productive Simpson clonality was calculated as the square root of Simpson's diversity index over productive rearrangements. Entries here come from immuneACCESS through TCRdb and include only in-frame sequences with V and J called. Some clones fail to appear in such tables; in the studies checked, an unresolved V gene covers under half of the shortfall, and the cause of the remainder is unknown. Clonal size and the V and J genes are those of that table, whereas D and trimming came from the DNA. The sample table holds over 70,000 clones, of which approximately 86% were seen once. About 18% of the sample is held by the ten biggest clonotypes.

Regarding this clone: Its antigen is unknown. No base quality information exists; no much larger clone differs at one position.

CDR1 and CDR2 are read off the germline V gene (reference sequence) as SGHKS and YYEKEE. The cysteine opens and the phenylalanine closes a CDR3 of 18 amino acids. CDR3 DNA is the only sequence kept; it has 54 bases, read in frame from the first base. V and J are truncated by 2 bases and 1 base respectively, leaving an intervening sequence of 21 bases. Each collaborating institution followed its own protocols to collect whole blood in K2EDTA tubes. Collaborator samples were shipped for TCRbeta analysis as frozen whole blood, isolated PBMCs, or DNA extracted from either sample type. Specimen: peripheral blood. The receptor was isolated from a human donor in a cohort sampled during active COVID-19. This chain is built from TRBV5-5 and TRBJ2-5; the best D guess is TRBD1, with 6 bases matching. The CDR3 in this case is CASSFTLRPLGGQETQYF. The sequenced DNA: TGTGCCAGCAGCTTCACTCTTCGTCCTCTAGGGGGCCAAGAGACCCAGTACTTC.